Following are 19 T cell receptor beta chains from one sample sequenced in a study of beta chain features in type 1 diabetes. Study outcomes and limitations: Shorter TCRB CDR3s, moderately but significantly so, were found in Type 1 diabetes patients in all four CD4+ subsets.

Every isolated RNA sample was fully reverse transcribed, so sequencing captured expressed TCRB transcripts. Method: immunoSEQ multiplex PCR; TCRdb's copy keeps in-frame clones and lacks some. The data hold some 350,000 clones, with 8.5% to 10% observed a single time. The antigens for these receptors are not known. The sample was central memory CD4+ T cells from blood. Receptor source: a man under 40 with type 1 diabetes.

The J gene is TRBJ1-2, the V gene TRBV4-3; D gene unclear. CDR1 is LGHNA, CDR2 YSLEER, per germline. The CDR3 consists of 17 residues. Trimming left V 4 bases short and J 2 bases short, with 20 bases between. CDR3 residues: CASSPQAAGILNYGYTF. CDR3 nucleotides: TGCGCCAGCAGCCCCCAGGCGGCGGGGATTTTGAACTATGGCTACACCTTC.

V is TRBV4-3 and J is TRBJ2-1, with 7 bases identical to TRBD2. The CDR3 totals 15 residues. In germline, CDR1 is LGHNA, CDR2 YSLEER. With 6 bases clipped from V and 8 bases from J, the junction kept 13 bases outside the gene matches. CDR3 sequence reads: CASRRSGIKDDEQFF. The CDR3 DNA is TGCGCCAGCAGAAGGAGCGGGATCAAGGACGATGAGCAGTTCTTC.

The V and J genes are TRBV9 and TRBJ2-7; a possible D gene is TRBD2 (5 bases). Germline CDR1 SGDLS, CDR2 YYNGEE. The CDR3 runs 16 residues. V dropped 0 bases and J dropped 0 bases, with 13 bases sitting between them. The CDR3 nucleotides read TGTGCCAGCAGCGTAGCCACCGCGGGTAGCTCCTACGAGCAGTACTTC. As protein: CASSVATAGSSYEQYF.

The V gene is TRBV2, the J gene TRBJ1-5; no firm D call. V was shortened by 1 base and J by 6 bases, with 10 bases between the two germline ends. In germline, CDR1 is SNHLY, CDR2 FYNNEI. CDR3 length: 14 amino acids. Here the CDR3 DNA reads TGTGCCAGCAGTGAAGGAGCCGCCATTCAGCCCCAGCATTTT. It codes for CASSEGAAIQPQHF.

This clone was recorded a few times. CDR3 sequence (DNA): TGTGCCAGCAGCTTAGTTAATACAAAAGAGACCCAGTACTTC. Translated, it gives CASSLVNTKETQYF. V usage is TRBV13 and J usage is TRBJ2-5, with no clear D. The CDR3 sequence is 14 residues long. V lost 1 base, J lost 3 bases, and 9 bases lay in between. The germline V gene has CDR1 PRHDT and CDR2 FYEKMQ (reference sequence).

This clone has at least ten counts. This same CDR3 is encoded by further DNA sequences in the sample. V is TRBV7-6 and J is TRBJ1-3; weak D call: TRBD1 (5 bases). Trimming cost V 5 bases and J 0 bases, with 8 bases left between them. Germline CDR1 is SGHVS and CDR2 is FNYEAQ. This CDR3 has 14 residues. CDR3 sequence: CASSPGHSGNTIYF. CDR3 DNA: TGTGCCAGCAGCCCTGGACACTCTGGAAACACCATATATTTT. The whole variable domain, remainder taken from reference TRBV7-6 and TRBJ1-3, is GAGVSQSPRYKVTKRGQDVALRCDPISGHVSLYWYRQALGQGPEFLTYFNYEAQQDKSGLPNDRFSAERPEGSISTLTIQRTEQRDSAMYRCASSPGHSGNTIYFGEGSWLTVV.

This clone occurred a few times. This CDR3 reads CASSESGQRVYEQYF. The CDR3 bases are TGCGCCAGCAGTGAGTCGGGGCAGAGGGTCTACGAGCAGTACTTC. The rearrangement joins TRBV10-1 to TRBJ2-7; D tentatively fits TRBD1 or TRBD2 (5 bases each). Trimming pared 0 bases from V and 3 bases from J, leaving 12 bases between. The CDR3 has 15 residues. CDR1 is WNHNN and CDR2 is SYGVQD in the germline V gene (reference sequence).

A few counts support this clone. The CDR3 region has the DNA TGTGCCAGCAGTTCGACCGTCTTGACATCTGAATACGAGCAGTACTTC. The encoded protein is CASSSTVLTSEYEQYF. The V gene is TRBV5-6, the J gene TRBJ2-5; D is undetermined. The J call may be in error: the DNA end matches TRBJ2-7 better. There are 16 residues in the CDR3. The germline CDR1 and CDR2 sequences are SGHDT and YYEEEE.

The chain combines TRBV6-1 with TRBJ1-5; D remains unclear. Germline V CDR1 and CDR2: MNHNS, SASEGT. Between the trimmed V and J ends, which lost 5 bases and 3 bases, there was a span of 11 bases. The CDR3 loop spans 14 amino acids. CDR3 nucleotide sequence: TGTGCCAGCAGTCCCGGACCGCTCAATCAGCCCCAGCATTTT. This encodes CASSPGPLNQPQHF.

This clone was recorded a few times. The rearrangement uses TRBV10-1 and TRBJ2-1; TRBD1 aligns across 8 bases. The germline CDR1 and CDR2 sequences are WNHNN and SYGVQD (reference sequence). Germline trimming cut 9 bases from V and 4 bases from J; bases unmatched to any gene: 8. The CDR3 covers 14 residues. The CDR3 here is CASTSGQGYNEQFF. The DNA for the CDR3 is TGCGCCAGTACCTCAGGACAGGGATACAATGAGCAGTTCTTC.

This clone has a handful of counts. The chain couples TRBV7-2 to TRBJ2-7, with D perhaps assigned TRBD1 or TRBD2 (5 bases each). This CDR3 has 19 amino acids. Germline V CDR1 and CDR2: SGHTA, FQGNSA. The germline V and J ends were trimmed by 5 bases and 2 bases, with 28 bases remaining between them. CDR3 sequence (DNA): TGTGCCAGCAGCCGCGAACCCCAACGATGGGGGTTTATGGCCTACGAGCAGTACTTC. Encoded protein: CASSREPQRWGFMAYEQYF.

The V gene is TRBV6-6, the J gene TRBJ1-2, with D hard to call. The CDR3 length is 11 residues. Germline-derived CDR1 and CDR2 are MNHNY and SVGAGI (reference sequence). Between the trimmed V and J ends, which lost 8 bases and 6 bases, there was a span of 10 bases. The CDR3 DNA is TGTGCCAGCTTTACATTGGATGGCTACACCTTC. This translates into CASFTLDGYTF.

The V call is TRBV28, the J call TRBJ2-3; TRBD2 matches at 9 bases. The V gene's germline CDR1 is MDHEN and CDR2 SYDVKM. V lost 5 bases to trimming and J lost 1 base; unmatched junction nucleotides: 7. There are 16 residues in the CDR3. The CDR3 region has the DNA TGTGCCAGCAGTCCTTTAGCGGGAGTGGGCACAGATACGCAGTATTTT. Its protein product is CASSPLAGVGTDTQYF.

The chain carries TRBV9 and TRBJ2-1; 10 bases map to TRBD2. With V trimmed by 0 bases and J by 0 bases, 3 bases remained unmatched. Germline-derived CDR1 and CDR2 are SGDLS and YYNGEE. This CDR3 comprises 17 residues. CDR3 region: CASSVGTSGNSYNEQFF. The CDR3 nucleotides are TGTGCCAGCAGCGTAGGGACTAGCGGAAACTCCTACAATGAGCAGTTCTTC.

This clone was detected a few times. The chain recombines TRBV6-1 with TRBJ1-2; D is unclear. Looked up from germline, CDR1 is MNHNS and CDR2 is SASEGT. Trimming took 2 bases from V and 4 from J, leaving 8 bases between them. The CDR3 is 13 residues long. CDR3 in amino acids: CASSESRGYGYTF. CDR3 nucleotide sequence: TGTGCCAGCAGTGAAAGTAGAGGCTATGGCTACACCTTC.

A few counts support this clone. The J gene is TRBJ2-5, the V gene TRBV11-3, with 12 nucleotides matching TRBD2. There are 15 residues in the CDR3. V lost 2 bases to trimming and J lost 4 bases; unmatched junction nucleotides: 2. Germline assignment: CDR1 SGHNT and CDR2 YENEEA. The CDR3 reads CASSLLAGGGETQYF. CDR3 in DNA: TGTGCCAGCAGCTTACTAGCGGGAGGGGGAGAGACCCAGTACTTC.

This clone was detected only a few times. This chain connects TRBV29-1 to TRBJ2-2; D is perhaps TRBD1 (6 bases). Germline CDR1 and CDR2: SQVTM and ANQGSEA. The germline V and J ends were trimmed by 5 bases and 4 bases, with 11 bases remaining between them. CDR3 length equals 13 residues. CDR3 loop: CSVWGRGTGELFF. Here the CDR3 DNA reads TGCAGCGTTTGGGGGCGCGGCACCGGGGAGCTGTTTTTT.

As concerns this clone: A much larger clone lies one base from this, so it may be a read error. This rearrangement joins TRBV27 to TRBJ2-7, with D hard to call. The CDR3 contains 11 residues. The germline gives CDR1 MNHEY, CDR2 SMNVEV (reference sequence). The ends were cut back, 2 bases at V and 3 bases at J, with 2 bases in the middle. CDR3: CASSLLYEQYF. Written as DNA, the CDR3 is TGTGCCAGCAGTTTACTCTACGAGCAGTACTTC.

V gene TRBV7-3 combines with J gene TRBJ1-1; D is uncertain. Germline V gene sequence: CDR1 SGHTA, CDR2 FQGTGA. CDR3 length equals 14 residues. V was clipped by 2 bases and J by 4 bases, with 11 bases between them. CDR3 protein: CASSLGALGTEAFF. Here the CDR3 DNA reads TGTGCCAGCAGCTTAGGCGCCCTCGGCACTGAAGCTTTCTTT.